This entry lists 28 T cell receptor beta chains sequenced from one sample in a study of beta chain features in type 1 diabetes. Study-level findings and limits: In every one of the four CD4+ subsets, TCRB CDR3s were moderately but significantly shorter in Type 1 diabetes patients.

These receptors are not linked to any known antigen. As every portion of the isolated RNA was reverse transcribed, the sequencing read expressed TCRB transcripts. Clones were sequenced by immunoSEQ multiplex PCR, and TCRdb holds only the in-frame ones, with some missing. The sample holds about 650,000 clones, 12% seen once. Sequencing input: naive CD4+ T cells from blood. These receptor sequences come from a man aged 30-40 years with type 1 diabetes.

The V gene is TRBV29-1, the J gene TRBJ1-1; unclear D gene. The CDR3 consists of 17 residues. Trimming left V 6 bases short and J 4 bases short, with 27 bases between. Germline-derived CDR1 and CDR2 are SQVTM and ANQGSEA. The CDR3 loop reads CSVGALLSPLRGTEAFF. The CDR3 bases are TGCAGCGTGGGAGCACTTCTCTCCCCACTCCGCGGCACTGAAGCTTTCTTT.

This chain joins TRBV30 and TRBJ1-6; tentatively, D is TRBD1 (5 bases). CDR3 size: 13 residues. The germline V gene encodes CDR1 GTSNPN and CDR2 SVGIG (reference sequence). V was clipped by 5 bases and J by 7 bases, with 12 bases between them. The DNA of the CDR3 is TGTGCCTGGGTGGGACGTTCAAATTCACCCCTCCACTTT. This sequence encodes CAWVGRSNSPLHF.

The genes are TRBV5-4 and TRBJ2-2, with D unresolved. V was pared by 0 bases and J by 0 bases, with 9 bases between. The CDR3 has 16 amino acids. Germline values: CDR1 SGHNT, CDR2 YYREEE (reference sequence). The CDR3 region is CASSLVGHANTGELFF. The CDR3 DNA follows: TGTGCCAGCAGCTTGGTGGGCCACGCGAACACCGGGGAGCTGTTTTTT.

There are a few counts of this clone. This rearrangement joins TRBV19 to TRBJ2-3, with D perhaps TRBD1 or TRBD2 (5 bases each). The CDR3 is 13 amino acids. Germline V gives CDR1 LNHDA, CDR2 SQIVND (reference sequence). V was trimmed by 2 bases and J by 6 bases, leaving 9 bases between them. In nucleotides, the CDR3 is TGTGCCAGTAGTATAACAGGCGGGGATACGCAGTATTTT. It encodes CASSITGGDTQYF.

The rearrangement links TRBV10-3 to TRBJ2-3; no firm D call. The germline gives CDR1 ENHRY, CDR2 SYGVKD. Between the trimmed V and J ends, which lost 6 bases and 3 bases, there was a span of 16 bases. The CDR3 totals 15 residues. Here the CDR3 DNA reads TGTGCCATCAGCAAAACAGAGCCTGGGACAGATACGCAGTATTTT. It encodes CAISKTEPGTDTQYF.

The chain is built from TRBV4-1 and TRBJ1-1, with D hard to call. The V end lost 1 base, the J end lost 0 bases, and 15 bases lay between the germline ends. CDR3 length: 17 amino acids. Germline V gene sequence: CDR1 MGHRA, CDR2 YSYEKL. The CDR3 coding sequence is TGCGCCAGCAGCCAAGTCGGAACCCGGCGGATGAACACTGAAGCTTTCTTT. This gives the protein CASSQVGTRRMNTEAFF.

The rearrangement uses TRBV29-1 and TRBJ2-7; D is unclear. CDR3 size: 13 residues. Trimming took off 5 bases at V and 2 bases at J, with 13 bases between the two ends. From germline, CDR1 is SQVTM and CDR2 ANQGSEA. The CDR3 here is CSVFSDTTYEQYF. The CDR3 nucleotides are TGCAGCGTTTTTTCCGATACCACCTACGAGCAGTACTTC.

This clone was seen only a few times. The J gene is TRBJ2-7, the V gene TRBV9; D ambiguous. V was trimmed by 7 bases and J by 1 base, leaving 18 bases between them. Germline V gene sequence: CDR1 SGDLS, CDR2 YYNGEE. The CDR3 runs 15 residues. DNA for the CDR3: TGTGCCAGCCCACGAGTTACCGGGCGTTCCTACGAGCAGTACTTC. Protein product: CASPRVTGRSYEQYF.

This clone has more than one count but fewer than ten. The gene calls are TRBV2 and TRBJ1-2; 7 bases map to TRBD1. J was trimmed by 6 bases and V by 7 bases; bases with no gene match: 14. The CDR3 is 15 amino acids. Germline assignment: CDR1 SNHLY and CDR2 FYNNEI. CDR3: CASNPWATGAHGYTF. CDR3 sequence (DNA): TGTGCCAGCAACCCGTGGGCCACAGGGGCCCATGGCTACACCTTC.

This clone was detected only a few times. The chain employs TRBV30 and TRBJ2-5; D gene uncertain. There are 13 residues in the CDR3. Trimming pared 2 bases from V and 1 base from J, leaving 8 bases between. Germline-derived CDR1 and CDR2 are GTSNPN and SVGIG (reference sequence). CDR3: CAWSQQSQETQYF. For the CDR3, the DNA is TGTGCCTGGAGTCAACAGTCCCAAGAGACCCAGTACTTC.

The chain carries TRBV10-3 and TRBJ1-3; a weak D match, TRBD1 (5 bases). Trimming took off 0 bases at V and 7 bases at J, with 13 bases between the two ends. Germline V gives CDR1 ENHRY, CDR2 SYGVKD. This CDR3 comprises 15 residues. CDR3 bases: TGTGCCATCAGTGAGTCGGGGGGTCCTCGTAACACCATATATTTT. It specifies CAISESGGPRNTIYF.

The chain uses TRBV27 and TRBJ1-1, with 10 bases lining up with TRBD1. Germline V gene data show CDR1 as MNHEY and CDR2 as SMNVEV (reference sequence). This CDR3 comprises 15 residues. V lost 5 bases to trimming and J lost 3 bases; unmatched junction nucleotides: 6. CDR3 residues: CASSMTGGRHTEAFF. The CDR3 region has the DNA TGTGCCAGCAGTATGACAGGGGGCAGGCACACTGAAGCTTTCTTT.

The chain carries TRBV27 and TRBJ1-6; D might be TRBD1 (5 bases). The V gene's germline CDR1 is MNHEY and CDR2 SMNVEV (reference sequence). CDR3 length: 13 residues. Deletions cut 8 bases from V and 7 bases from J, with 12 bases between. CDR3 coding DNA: TGTGCCAGCCAAAGGGGTAGGAATTCACCCCTCCACTTT. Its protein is CASQRGRNSPLHF.

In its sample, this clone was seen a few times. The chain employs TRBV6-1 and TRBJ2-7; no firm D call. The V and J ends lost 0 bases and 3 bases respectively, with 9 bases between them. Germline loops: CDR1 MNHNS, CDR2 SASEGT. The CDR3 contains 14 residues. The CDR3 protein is CASSEAAGYYEQYF. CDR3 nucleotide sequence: TGTGCCAGCAGTGAAGCGGCCGGGTACTACGAGCAGTACTTC.

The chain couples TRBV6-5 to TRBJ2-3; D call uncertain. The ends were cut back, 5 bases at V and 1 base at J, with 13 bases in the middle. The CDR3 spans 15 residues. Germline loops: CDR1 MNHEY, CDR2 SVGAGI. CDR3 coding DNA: TGTGCCAGCAGTAGACCCGGCGACCGCACAGATACGCAGTATTTT. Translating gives CASSRPGDRTDTQYF.

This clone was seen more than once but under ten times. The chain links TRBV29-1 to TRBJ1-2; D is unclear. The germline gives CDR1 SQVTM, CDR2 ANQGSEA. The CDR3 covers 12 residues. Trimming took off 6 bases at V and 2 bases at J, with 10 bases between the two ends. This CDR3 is CSVSGPNYGYTF. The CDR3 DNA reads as TGCAGCGTCTCCGGGCCCAACTATGGCTACACCTTC.

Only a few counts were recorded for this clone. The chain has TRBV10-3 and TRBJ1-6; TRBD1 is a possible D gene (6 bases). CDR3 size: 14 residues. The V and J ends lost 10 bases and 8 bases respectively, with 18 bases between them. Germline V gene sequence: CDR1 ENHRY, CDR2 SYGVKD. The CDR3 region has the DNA TGTGCCACGGTCCCGGTGGCAGGGGATTCACCCCTCCACTTT. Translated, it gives CATVPVAGDSPLHF.

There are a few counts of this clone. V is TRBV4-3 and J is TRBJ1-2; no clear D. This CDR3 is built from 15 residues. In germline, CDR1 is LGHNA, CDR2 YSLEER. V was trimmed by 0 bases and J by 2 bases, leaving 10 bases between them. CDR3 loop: CASSQDHRYNYGYTF. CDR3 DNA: TGCGCCAGCAGCCAAGATCACAGATACAACTATGGCTACACCTTC.

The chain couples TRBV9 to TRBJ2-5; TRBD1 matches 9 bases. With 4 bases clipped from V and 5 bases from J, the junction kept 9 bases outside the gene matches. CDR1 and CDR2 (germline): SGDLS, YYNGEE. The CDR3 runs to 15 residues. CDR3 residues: CASSRGGGTGETQYF. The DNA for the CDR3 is TGTGCCAGCAGCAGGGGAGGTGGGACAGGGGAGACCCAGTACTTC. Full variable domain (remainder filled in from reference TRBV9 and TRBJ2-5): DSGVTQTPKHLITATGQRVTLRCSPRSGDLSVYWYQQSLDQGLQFLIQYYNGEERAKGNILERFSAQQFPDLHSELNLSSLELGDSALYFCASSRGGGTGETQYFGPGTRLLVL.

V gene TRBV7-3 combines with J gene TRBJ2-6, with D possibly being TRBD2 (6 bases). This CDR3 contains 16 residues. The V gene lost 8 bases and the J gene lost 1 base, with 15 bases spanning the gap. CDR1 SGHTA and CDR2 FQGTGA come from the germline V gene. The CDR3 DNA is TGTGCCAGCTCGGGGGAACTTTGGTCTGGGGCCAACGTCCTGACTTTC. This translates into CASSGELWSGANVLTF.

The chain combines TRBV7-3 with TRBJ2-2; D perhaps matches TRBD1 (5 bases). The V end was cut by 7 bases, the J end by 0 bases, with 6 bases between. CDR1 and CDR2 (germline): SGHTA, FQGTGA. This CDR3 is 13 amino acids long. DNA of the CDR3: TGTGCCAGCACAGGGACGAACACCGGGGAGCTGTTTTTT. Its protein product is CASTGTNTGELFF.

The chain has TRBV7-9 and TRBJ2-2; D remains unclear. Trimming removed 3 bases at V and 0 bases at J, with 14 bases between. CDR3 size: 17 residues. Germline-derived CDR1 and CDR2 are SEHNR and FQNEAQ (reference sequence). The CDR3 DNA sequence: TGTGCCAGCAGCTTTGGTCCTCGCAGGACGAACACCGGGGAGCTGTTTTTT. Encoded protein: CASSFGPRRTNTGELFF.

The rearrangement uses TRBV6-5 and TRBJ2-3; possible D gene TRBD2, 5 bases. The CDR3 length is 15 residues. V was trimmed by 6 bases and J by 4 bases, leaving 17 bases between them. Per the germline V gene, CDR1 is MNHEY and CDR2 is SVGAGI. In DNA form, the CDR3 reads TGTGCCAGCAGGCACGATCCCCTAGCACCAGATACGCAGTATTTT. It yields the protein CASRHDPLAPDTQYF.

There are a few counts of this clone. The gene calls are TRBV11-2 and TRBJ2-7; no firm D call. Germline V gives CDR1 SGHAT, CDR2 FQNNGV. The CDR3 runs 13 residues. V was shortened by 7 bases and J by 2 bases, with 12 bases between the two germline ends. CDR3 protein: CASTFAAPYEQYF. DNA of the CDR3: TGTGCCAGCACCTTTGCGGCACCCTACGAGCAGTACTTC.

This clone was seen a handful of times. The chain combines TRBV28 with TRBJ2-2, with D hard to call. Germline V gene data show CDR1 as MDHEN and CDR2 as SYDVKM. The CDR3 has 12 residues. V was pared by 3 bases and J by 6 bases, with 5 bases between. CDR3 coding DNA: TGTGCCAGCAGTTTTTCCGCCGGGGAGCTGTTTTTT. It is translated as CASSFSAGELFF.

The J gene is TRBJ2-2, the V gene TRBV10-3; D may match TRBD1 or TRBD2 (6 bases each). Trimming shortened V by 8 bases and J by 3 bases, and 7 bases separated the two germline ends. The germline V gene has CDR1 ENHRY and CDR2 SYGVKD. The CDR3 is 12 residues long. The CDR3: CAIGGHTGELFF. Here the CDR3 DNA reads TGTGCCATCGGGGGGCACACCGGGGAGCTGTTTTTT.

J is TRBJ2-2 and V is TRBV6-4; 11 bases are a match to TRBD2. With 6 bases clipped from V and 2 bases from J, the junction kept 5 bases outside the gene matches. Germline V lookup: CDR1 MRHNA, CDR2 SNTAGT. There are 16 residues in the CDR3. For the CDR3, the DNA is TGTGCCAGCAGCCCACTAGCGGGGGCCAACACCGGGGAGCTGTTTTTT. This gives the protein CASSPLAGANTGELFF.

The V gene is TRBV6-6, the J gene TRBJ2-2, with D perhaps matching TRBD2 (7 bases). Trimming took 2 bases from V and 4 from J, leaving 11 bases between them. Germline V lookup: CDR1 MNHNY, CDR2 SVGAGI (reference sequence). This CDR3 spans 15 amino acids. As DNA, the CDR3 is TGTGCCAGCAGTTACAGGGGGAGGGGCACCGGGGAGCTGTTTTTT. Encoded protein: CASSYRGRGTGELFF.